These T cell receptor beta chains were read from a single sample in a study of CD8 T cells in ankylosing spondylitis. TCRdb reanalysed the 5' RACE reads using MiXCR and keeps one entry per CDR3 protein. The profile shows about 300,000 distinct CDR3 sequences, under 25% of them singletons. Sample: blood, either unsorted or a sorted T cell fraction (not recorded which). All receptors come from a female donor with ankylosing spondylitis or in good health (not recorded which). Both conserved end residues are part of each CDR3. D genes are given only for firm matches. The size field is filled for only some rows; it gives once, few, many or a size class.

v_call: TRBV20-1; j_call: TRBJ1-2; d_call: TRBD1; clone_size: few; cdr3_aa: CSAPAGTGRGGYTF; cdr3_nt: TGCAGTGCTCCTGCCGGGACAGGGCGAGGTGGCTACACCTTC
v_call: TRBV6-6; j_call: TRBJ2-3; d_call: .; clone_size: .; cdr3_aa: CASRRGNTDTQYF; cdr3_nt: TGTGCCAGCAGAAGGGGGAACACAGATACGCAGTATTTT
v_call: TRBV20-1; j_call: TRBJ2-1; d_call: TRBD2; clone_size: few; cdr3_aa: CSARVPAGVREQFF; cdr3_nt: TGCAGTGCTAGAGTGCCAGCGGGAGTGCGTGAGCAGTTCTTC
v_call: TRBV20-1; j_call: TRBJ2-1; d_call: TRBD1; clone_size: many; cdr3_aa: CSALRQGEQFF; cdr3_nt: TGCAGTGCTCTAAGACAGGGCGAGCAGTTCTTC
v_call: TRBV5-6; j_call: TRBJ2-7; d_call: .; clone_size: many; cdr3_aa: CASSLTGEQYF; cdr3_nt: TGTGCCAGCAGCTTAACGGGCGAGCAGTACTTC
v_call: TRBV7-2; j_call: TRBJ2-3; d_call: TRBD2; clone_size: .; cdr3_aa: CASSIAGGVSDTQYF; cdr3_nt: TGTGCCAGCAGCATAGCGGGAGGAGTTTCAGATACGCAGTATTTT
v_call: TRBV29-1; j_call: TRBJ2-1; d_call: TRBD2; clone_size: .; cdr3_aa: CSVESPAGGRDNEQFF; cdr3_nt: TGCAGCGTTGAAAGTCCAGCGGGAGGTAGGGACAATGAGCAGTTCTTC
v_call: TRBV29-1; j_call: TRBJ2-7; d_call: .; clone_size: few; cdr3_aa: CSVDTGLWEEQYF; cdr3_nt: TGCAGCGTAGATACAGGGTTGTGGGAAGAGCAGTACTTC
v_call: TRBV6-6; j_call: TRBJ2-3; d_call: .; clone_size: many; cdr3_aa: CASRLTDTQYF; cdr3_nt: TGTGCCAGCAGACTGACAGATACGCAGTATTTT
v_call: TRBV30; j_call: TRBJ2-2; d_call: TRBD2; clone_size: .; cdr3_aa: CAWSVSSGTRRTGELFF; cdr3_nt: TGTGCCTGGAGTGTGTCTAGCGGGACCCGTCGTACCGGGGAGCTGTTTTTT
v_call: TRBV19; j_call: TRBJ1-5; d_call: .; clone_size: .; cdr3_aa: CASSIGRTNQPQHF; cdr3_nt: TGTGCCAGTAGTATAGGAAGGACAAATCAGCCCCAGCATTTT
v_call: TRBV20-1; j_call: TRBJ2-6; d_call: .; clone_size: .; cdr3_aa: CSARGWSGANVLTF; cdr3_nt: TGCAGTGCTAGAGGGTGGTCTGGGGCCAACGTCCTGACTTTC